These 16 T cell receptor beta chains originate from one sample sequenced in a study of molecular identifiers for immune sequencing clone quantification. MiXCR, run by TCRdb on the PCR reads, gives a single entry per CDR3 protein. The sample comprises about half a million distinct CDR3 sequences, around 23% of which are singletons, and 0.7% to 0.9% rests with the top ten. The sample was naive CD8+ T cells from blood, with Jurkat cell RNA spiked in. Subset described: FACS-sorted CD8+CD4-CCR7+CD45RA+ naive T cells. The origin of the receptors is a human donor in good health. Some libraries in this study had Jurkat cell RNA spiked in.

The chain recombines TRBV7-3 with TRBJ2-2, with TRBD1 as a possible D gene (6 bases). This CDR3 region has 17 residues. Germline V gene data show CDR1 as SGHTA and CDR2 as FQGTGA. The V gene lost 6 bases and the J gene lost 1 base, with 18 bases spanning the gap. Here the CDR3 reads CASRPKGDRLNTGELFF. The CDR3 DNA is TGTGCCAGCAGACCTAAAGGAGACAGGTTGAACACCGGGGAGCTGTTTTTT.

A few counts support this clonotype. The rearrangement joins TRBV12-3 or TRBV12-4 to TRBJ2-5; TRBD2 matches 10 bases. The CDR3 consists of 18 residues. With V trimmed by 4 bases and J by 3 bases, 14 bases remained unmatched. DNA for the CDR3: TGTGCCAGCAGTTACCTCCCCCCAGCGGGAGGGCCAAAAGAGACCCAGTACTTC. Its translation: CASSYLPPAGGPKETQYF.

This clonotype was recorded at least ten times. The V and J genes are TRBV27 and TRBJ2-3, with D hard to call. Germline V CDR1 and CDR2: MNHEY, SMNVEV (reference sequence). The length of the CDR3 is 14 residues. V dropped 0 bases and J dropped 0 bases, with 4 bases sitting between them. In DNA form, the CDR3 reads TGTGCCAGCAGTTTATCCACTAGCACAGATACGCAGTATTTT. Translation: CASSLSTSTDTQYF.

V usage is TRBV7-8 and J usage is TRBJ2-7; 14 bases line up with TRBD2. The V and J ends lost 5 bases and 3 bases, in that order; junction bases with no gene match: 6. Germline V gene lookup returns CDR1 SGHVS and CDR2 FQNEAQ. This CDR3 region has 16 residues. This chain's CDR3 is CASSVWTSGGIYEQYF. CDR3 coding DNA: TGTGCCAGCAGCGTCTGGACTAGCGGGGGGATCTACGAGCAGTACTTC.

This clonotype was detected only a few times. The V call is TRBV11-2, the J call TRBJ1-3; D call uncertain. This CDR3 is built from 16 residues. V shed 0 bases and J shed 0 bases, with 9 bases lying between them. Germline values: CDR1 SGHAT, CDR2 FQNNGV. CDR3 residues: CASSLDSYRSGNTIYF. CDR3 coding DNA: TGTGCCAGCAGCTTAGATTCGTACCGCTCTGGAAACACCATATATTTT.

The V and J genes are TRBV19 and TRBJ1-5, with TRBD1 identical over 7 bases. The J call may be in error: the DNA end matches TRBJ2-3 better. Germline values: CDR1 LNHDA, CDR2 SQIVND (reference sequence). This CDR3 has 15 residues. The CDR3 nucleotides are TGTGCCAGTAGTGAGACAGGGAGTGGCAATCAGCCCCAGTATTTT. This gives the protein CASSETGSGNQPQYF.

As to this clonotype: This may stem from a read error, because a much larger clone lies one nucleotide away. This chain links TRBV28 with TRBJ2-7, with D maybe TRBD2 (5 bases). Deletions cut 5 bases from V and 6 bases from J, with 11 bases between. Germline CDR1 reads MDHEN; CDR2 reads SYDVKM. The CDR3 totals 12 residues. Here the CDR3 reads CASSARGTEQYF. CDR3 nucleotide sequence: TGTGCCAGCAGTGCCCGGGGTACCGAGCAGTACTTC.

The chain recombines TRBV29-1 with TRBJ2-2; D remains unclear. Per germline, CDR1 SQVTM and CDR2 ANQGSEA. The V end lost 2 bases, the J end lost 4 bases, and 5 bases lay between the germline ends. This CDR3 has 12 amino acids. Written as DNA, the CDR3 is TGCAGCGTTGAATTGCGCACCGGGGAGCTGTTTTTT. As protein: CSVELRTGELFF.

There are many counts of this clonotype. The CDR3 loop reads CASSFSYTGELFF. CDR3 in DNA: TGTGCCAGCAGTTTTTCCTACACCGGGGAGCTGTTTTTT. This chain links TRBV28 with TRBJ2-2; D call uncertain. The CDR3 sequence is 13 residues long. V was cut by 3 bases and J by 3 bases, with 5 bases left in between. From germline, CDR1 is MDHEN and CDR2 SYDVKM.

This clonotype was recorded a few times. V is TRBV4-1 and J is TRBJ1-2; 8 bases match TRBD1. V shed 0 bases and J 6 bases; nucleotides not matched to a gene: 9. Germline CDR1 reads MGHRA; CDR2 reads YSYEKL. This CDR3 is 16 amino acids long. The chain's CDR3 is CASSQEFRTGLDGYTF. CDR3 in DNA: TGCGCCAGCAGCCAAGAATTCAGGACAGGGCTAGATGGCTACACCTTC.

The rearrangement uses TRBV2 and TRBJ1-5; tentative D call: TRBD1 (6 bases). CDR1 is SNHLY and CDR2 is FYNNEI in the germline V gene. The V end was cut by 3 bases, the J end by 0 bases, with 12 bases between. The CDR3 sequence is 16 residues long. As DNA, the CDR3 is TGTGCCAGCAGTGAGGCAGGGGCTCATAGCAATCAGCCCCAGCATTTT. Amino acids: CASSEAGAHSNQPQHF.

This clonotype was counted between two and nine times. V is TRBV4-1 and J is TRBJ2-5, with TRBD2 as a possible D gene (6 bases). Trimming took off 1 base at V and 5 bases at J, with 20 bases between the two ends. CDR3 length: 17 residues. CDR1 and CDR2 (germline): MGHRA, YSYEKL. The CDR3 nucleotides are TGCGCCAGCAGCCAAGGGAACGCGGGATACAAAAGCGAGACCCAGTACTTC. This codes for CASSQGNAGYKSETQYF.

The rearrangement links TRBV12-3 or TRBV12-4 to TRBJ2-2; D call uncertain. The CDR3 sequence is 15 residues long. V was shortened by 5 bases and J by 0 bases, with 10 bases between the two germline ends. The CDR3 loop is CASSPPTSNTGELFF. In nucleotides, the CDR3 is TGTGCCAGCAGTCCCCCGACATCGAACACCGGGGAGCTGTTTTTT.

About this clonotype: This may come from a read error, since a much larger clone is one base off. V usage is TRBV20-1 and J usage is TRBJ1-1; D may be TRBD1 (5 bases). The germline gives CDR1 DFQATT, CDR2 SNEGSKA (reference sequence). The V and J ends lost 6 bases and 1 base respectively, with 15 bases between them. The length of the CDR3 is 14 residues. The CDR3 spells CSAIGVQQNTEAFF. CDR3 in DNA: TGCAGTGCCATAGGGGTCCAACAGAACACTGAAGCTTTCTTT.

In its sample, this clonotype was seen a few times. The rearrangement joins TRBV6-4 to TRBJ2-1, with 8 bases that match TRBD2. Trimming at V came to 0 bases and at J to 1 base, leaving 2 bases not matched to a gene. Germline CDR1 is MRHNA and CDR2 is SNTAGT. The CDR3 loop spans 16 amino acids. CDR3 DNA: TGTGCCAGCAGTGACTCCGGGACTAGGTCCTACAATGAGCAGTTCTTC. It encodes CASSDSGTRSYNEQFF.

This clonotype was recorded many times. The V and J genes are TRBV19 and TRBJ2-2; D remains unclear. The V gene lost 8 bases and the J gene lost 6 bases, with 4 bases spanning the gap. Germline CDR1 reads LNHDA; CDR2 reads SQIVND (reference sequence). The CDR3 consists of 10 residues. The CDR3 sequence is CASSAGELFF. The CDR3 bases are TGTGCCAGTTCCGCCGGGGAGCTGTTTTTT.